One sample yielded the 7 T cell receptor beta chains listed below, sequenced in a study of Ad26.COV2.S vaccination and SARS-CoV-2 variants. This table comes from immunoSEQ multiplex PCR, and its TCRdb copy is limited to in-frame clones, with some not included. The table shows about 680,000 clones, with about 90% occurring only once. Indicated treatment: approximately 18 received Ad26.COV2.S at low or high dose, single or two shots; five or six received placebo; per-sample allocation not given. The investigators took samples on day 63 after the first vaccine or placebo injection. The specimen was peripheral blood, collected in a trial of Ad26.COV2.S vaccine versus placebo. These receptors originate from a person between 18 and 65 years old who received the Ad26.COV2.S COVID-19 vaccine or a placebo.

The chain is built from TRBV24-1 and TRBJ2-2; D perhaps matches TRBD2 (6 bases). This CDR3 is 15 amino acids long. Trimming took off 4 bases at V and 2 bases at J, with 10 bases between the two ends. Germline V gene data show CDR1 as KGHDR and CDR2 as SFDVKD. The DNA of the CDR3 is TGTGCCACCAGTGAGGGGGGTCTAAACACCGGGGAGCTGTTTTTT. Translation: CATSEGGLNTGELFF.

This chain joins TRBV5-1 and TRBJ2-7; D could derive from TRBD1 or TRBD2 (5 bases each). There are 14 residues in the CDR3. The ends were cut back, 0 bases at V and 3 bases at J, with 10 bases in the middle. Per the germline V gene, CDR1 is SGHRS and CDR2 is YFSETQ. The CDR3 nucleotides are TGCGCCAGCAGCTTGGGAGGGACCCACTACGAGCAGTACTTC. Encoded protein: CASSLGGTHYEQYF.

The J gene is TRBJ1-5, the V gene TRBV6-2 or TRBV6-3; D might be TRBD1 (6 bases). V was pared by 4 bases and J by 0 bases, with 10 bases between. From germline, CDR1 is MNHEY and CDR2 SVGEGT. CDR3 size: 15 residues. CDR3: CASSFPGASNQPQHF. CDR3 coding DNA: TGTGCCAGCAGTTTCCCGGGGGCTAGCAATCAGCCCCAGCATTTT.

The chain is built from TRBV5-6 and TRBJ2-7; tentatively, D is TRBD2 (5 bases). Germline CDR1 and CDR2: SGHDT and YYEEEE. The CDR3 contains 14 residues. Trimming pared 4 bases from V and 1 base from J, leaving 12 bases between. CDR3 coding DNA: TGTGCCAGCAGCCGCGAGAGCGGTTCCTACGAGCAGTACTTC. Translating gives CASSRESGSYEQYF.

The rearrangement links TRBV7-9 to TRBJ2-2; 7 bases map to TRBD1. Germline loops: CDR1 SEHNR, CDR2 FQNEAQ (reference sequence). This CDR3 is 17 amino acids long. J gave up 2 bases and V 4 bases, and 10 bases lay outside the gene matches. The chain's CDR3 is CASSSSRDRVNTGELFF. DNA of the CDR3: TGTGCCAGCAGCTCGAGCCGAGACAGGGTTAACACCGGGGAGCTGTTTTTT.

V and J are TRBV19 and TRBJ2-3; D perhaps matches TRBD1 (6 bases). The CDR3 spans 13 residues. The germline gives CDR1 LNHDA, CDR2 SQIVND (reference sequence). V lost 5 bases and J 3 bases, leaving 9 bases between the germline ends. CDR3 nucleotide sequence: TGTGCCAGTAGTCTCAGGGGTACAGATACGCAGTATTTT. Amino acids: CASSLRGTDTQYF.

The chain employs TRBV5-1 and TRBJ2-1; D uncertain. This CDR3 contains 12 residues. V was shortened by 0 bases and J by 8 bases, with 6 bases between the two germline ends. CDR1 SGHRS and CDR2 YFSETQ come from the germline V gene. This chain's CDR3 is CASSLGLDEQFF. CDR3 coding DNA: TGCGCCAGCAGCTTGGGGCTCGATGAGCAGTTCTTC.